This T cell receptor beta chain came from a study of PD-1 blockade in classical Hodgkin lymphoma. A word on this clone: Its target is unknown.

Clones were read by immunoSEQ multiplex PCR, and TCRdb kept only the in-frame ones, dropping some. This table has about 36,000 clones, around nine tenths appearing once. Study-wide results and caveats: Whatever underlies the repertoire differences (possibly disease activity or prior therapy) remains undefined. It was reported that newly diagnosed patients had less baseline TCR diversity than healthy donors.

V shed 6 bases, J shed 3 bases, and the junction held 7 bases outside the gene matches. Germline V lookup: CDR1 MNHNS, CDR2 SASEGT. CDR3 length: 14 residues. The time point is: newly diagnosed, previously untreated cHL patient sample. Researchers report purifying CD4+ T cells from thawed PBMCs by magnetic negative selection. Comparator PBMCs were from newly diagnosed, untreated classical Hodgkin lymphoma. The J gene is TRBJ2-7, the V gene TRBV6-1, with 8 nucleotides matching TRBD1. The receptor was derived from a human donor with classical Hodgkin lymphoma. Material: CD4+ T cells from blood. CDR3 sequence: CASRRTGKNYEQYF. The CDR3 DNA reads as TGTGCCAGCAGGAGGACAGGGAAAAACTACGAGCAGTACTTC.